Sequencing of this TCR beta chain was carried out in a study of T cell changes during pregnancy in multiple sclerosis. Sequencing was performed with immunoSEQ multiplex PCR; in TCRdb, only in-frame clones are kept and a portion is missing. Counted here are 40,000 or so clones, 70% to 90% occurring once; the ten biggest clones make up more than 5.5%. Trimming cost V 6 bases and J 6 bases, with 8 bases left between them. Germline assignment: CDR1 DFQATT and CDR2 SNEGSKA (reference sequence). The CDR3 has 11 amino acids. This chain joins TRBV20-1 and TRBJ1-4, with no clear D. This material consisted of CD8+ T cells from peripheral blood mononuclear cells, taken in the third trimester of pregnancy. The clonotype comes from a female donor with multiple sclerosis, enrolled in a pregnancy study. As DNA, the CDR3 is TGCAGTGCAGAGGTGGATGAAAAACTGTTTTTT. Encoded protein: CSAEVDEKLFF.